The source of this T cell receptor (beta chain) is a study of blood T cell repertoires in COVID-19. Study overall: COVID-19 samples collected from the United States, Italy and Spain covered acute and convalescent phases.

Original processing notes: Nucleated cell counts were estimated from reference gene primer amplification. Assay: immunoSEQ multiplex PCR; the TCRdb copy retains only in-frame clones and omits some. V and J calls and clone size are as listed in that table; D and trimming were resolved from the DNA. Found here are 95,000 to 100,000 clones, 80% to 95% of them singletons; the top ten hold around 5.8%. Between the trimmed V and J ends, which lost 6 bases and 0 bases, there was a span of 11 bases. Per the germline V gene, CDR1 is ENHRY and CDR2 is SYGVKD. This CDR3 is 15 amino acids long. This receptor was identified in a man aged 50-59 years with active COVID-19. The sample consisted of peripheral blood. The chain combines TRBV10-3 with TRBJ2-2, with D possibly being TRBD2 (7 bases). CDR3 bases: TGTGCCATCAGCCCGGGGGGCGCGAACACCGGGGAGCTGTTTTTT. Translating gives CAISPGGANTGELFF.